This T cell receptor (beta chain) appears in the sequencing data of a study of glioma-infiltrating T cells after dendritic cell vaccination. Study as a whole: Treatment, given 2003 to 2012, was autologous tumor lysate-pulsed dendritic cell vaccination.

Isocitrate dehydrogenase mutation was absent in all glioblastoma patients. The study's findings and limits: Only a small number of patients had complete blood and tumor samples.

Notes on this clone: As yet, its antigen is unknown.

The immunoSEQ assay amplified TCRB CDR3 from up to about 2 ug DNA. Profiling relied on immunoSEQ multiplex PCR, and the TCRdb table lists in-frame clones only, not all of them. The sample yields tens of thousands of clones, around 90% seen once. This material consisted of blood, taken before dendritic cell vaccination. This clonotype was obtained from a human donor with glioblastoma.

CDR3 nucleotide sequence: TGCGCCAGCAGCTTGTCTACCCTCAGGTCCCAAGAGACCCAGTACTTC. Protein product: CASSLSTLRSQETQYF. J is TRBJ2-5 and V is TRBV5-1; unclear D gene. Trimming took off 1 base at V and 1 base at J, with 14 bases between the two ends. The CDR3 runs to 16 residues. Germline CDR1 and CDR2: SGHRS and YFSETQ.